This TCR beta chain appears in the sequencing data of a study of T cell repertoires in cytomegalovirus infection. About the study: Well-studied HLA-B-restricted epitopes and recently identified HLA-C-restricted epitopes of CMV were both used in the study.

MiXCR, applied by TCRdb to the reads, yields one record per CDR3 protein. The repertoire holds 650,000 to 850,000 distinct CDR3 sequences, with almost 30% as singletons. General study results and limits: Predominance within the ex vivo response was attributable to HLA-C-restricted CMV-specific TCR beta clonotypes.

Notes on this clonotype: Antigen: not known.

In germline, CDR1 is SEHNR, CDR2 FQNEAQ (reference sequence). This CDR3 is 15 amino acids long. The V gene end was trimmed by 5 bases and the J gene end by 2 bases; junction bases not matched to a gene: 6. The receptor was derived from a human donor in good health (CMV status not recorded). Some clones in this sample may be carry-over from other donors' samples. The starting material was cultured CD8+ T cells from PBMCs, obtained from culture after CMV antigen stimulation. The chain carries TRBV7-9 and TRBJ1-1, with 9 bases fitting TRBD1. As DNA, the CDR3 is TGTGCCAGCAGCCACGACAGGGGGGGCAACACTGAAGCTTTCTTT. Its translation is CASSHDRGGNTEAFF.